Below, 9 T cell receptor beta chains from the same sample are listed, as sequenced in a study of OX40 agonist ivuxolimab in advanced cancers. Profiled with immunoSEQ multiplex PCR; TCRdb holds only in-frame clones, not every one. This repertoire shows 65,000 to 80,000 clones, approximately 84% found once; its top ten account for around 2.1%. The sample was CD4+ or CD8+ T cells sorted from blood, taken in a trial of the OX40 agonist ivuxolimab. The receptors were sampled from an adult with an advanced solid tumor such as melanoma, head and neck, liver or kidney cancer.

The chain has TRBV5-1 and TRBJ2-5, with no clear D. The CDR3 runs 13 residues. The V gene's germline CDR1 is SGHRS and CDR2 YFSETQ. V lost 1 base and J lost 2, with 6 bases in between. CDR3 in amino acids: CASSLSIQETQYF. CDR3 nucleotide sequence: TGCGCCAGCAGCTTGTCGATACAAGAGACCCAGTACTTC.

J is TRBJ2-5 and V is TRBV7-2; a weak D match, TRBD2 (5 bases). Germline loops: CDR1 SGHTA, CDR2 FQGNSA. This CDR3 is 14 amino acids long. The V end was cut by 5 bases, the J end by 4 bases, with 14 bases between. The CDR3 reads CASSPPPSLETQYF. The CDR3, as DNA: TGTGCCAGCAGCCCTCCGCCTAGCCTAGAGACCCAGTACTTC. Combining the CDR3 with reference TRBV7-2 and TRBJ2-5 gives the whole variable domain GAGVSQSPSNKVTEKGKDVELRCDPISGHTALYWYRQSLGQGLEFLIYFQGNSAPDKSGLPSDRFSAERTGGSVSTLTIQRTQQEDSAVYLCASSPPPSLETQYFGPGTRLLVL.

This rearrangement joins TRBV6-5 to TRBJ1-2, with D possibly being TRBD1 (6 bases). Trimming removed 2 bases at V and 4 bases at J, with 14 bases between. Germline CDR1 reads MNHEY; CDR2 reads SVGAGI. The CDR3 runs 15 residues. CDR3 loop: CASSYGGPLSYGYTF. In nucleotides, the CDR3 is TGTGCCAGCAGTTACGGGGGGCCGCTTAGCTATGGCTACACCTTC.

The rearrangement joins TRBV7-9 to TRBJ2-7; D ambiguous. Looked up from germline, CDR1 is SEHNR and CDR2 is FQNEAQ (reference sequence). Trimming pared 3 bases from V and 2 bases from J, leaving 5 bases between. CDR3 size: 12 residues. In DNA, the CDR3 is TGTGCCAGCAGCTTGAACACCTACGAGCAGTACTTC. It yields the protein CASSLNTYEQYF.

This rearrangement joins TRBV5-1 to TRBJ1-6; no clear D. The CDR3 totals 14 residues. V lost 2 bases and J lost 7, with 10 bases in between. Germline CDR1 and CDR2: SGHRS and YFSETQ. Here the CDR3 DNA reads TGCGCCAGCAGCTTTGGCAGTAGAAATTCACCCCTCCACTTT. It specifies CASSFGSRNSPLHF.

The V and J genes are TRBV2 and TRBJ1-6, with D hard to call. Trimming cost V 6 bases and J 0 bases, with 9 bases left between them. The CDR3 is 15 residues long. Looked up from germline, CDR1 is SNHLY and CDR2 is FYNNEI. The CDR3 here is CASSARSSYNSPLHF. The CDR3 DNA is TGTGCCAGCAGCGCCAGGAGCTCCTATAATTCACCCCTCCACTTT.

The V call is TRBV20-1, the J call TRBJ2-7; D gene unclear. This CDR3 spans 9 amino acids. Germline CDR1 DFQATT, CDR2 SNEGSKA (reference sequence). V lost 7 bases and J 5 bases, leaving 6 bases between the germline ends. This CDR3 reads CSDDNEQYF. CDR3 sequence (DNA): TGCAGTGACGATAACGAGCAGTACTTC.

V is TRBV18 and J is TRBJ1-5, with 10 bases fitting TRBD1. This CDR3 has 15 amino acids. Trimming removed 9 bases from V and 4 bases from J; junction bases left unmatched: 9. Germline assignment: CDR1 KGHSH and CDR2 LQKENI. The DNA of the CDR3 is TGTGCCAGTTCGGCCCGGGACAGGGGTAATCAGCCCCAGCATTTT. This translates into CASSARDRGNQPQHF.

This clone was found a few times. The V call is TRBV6-5, the J call TRBJ2-2; no clear D gene. V lost 2 bases, J lost 0 bases, and 7 bases lay in between. The germline V gene encodes CDR1 MNHEY and CDR2 SVGAGI. CDR3 size: 15 residues. The CDR3, as DNA: TGTGCCAGCAGTTACGGTCACTCGAACACCGGGGAGCTGTTTTTT. Its translation: CASSYGHSNTGELFF.